This T cell receptor beta chain emerged from a study of cytomegalovirus exposure and HLA in healthy donors. Germline CDR1 and CDR2: SGDLS and YYNGEE. The CDR3 has 13 amino acids. Between the trimmed V and J ends, which lost 3 bases and 1 base, there was a span of 8 bases. TCRdb keeps only in-frame clones here, not all; method: immunoSEQ multiplex PCR. The sample lists around 300,000 clones; 70% to 90% were seen once. The clonotype comes from a woman aged 18-35 years in good health and CMV-seronegative. The J gene is TRBJ2-7, the V gene TRBV9, with a possible D match to TRBD1 (5 bases). The sample taken for sequencing was PBMCs. The CDR3 region has the DNA TGTGCCAGCAGCGCGGACATGTCCTACGAGCAGTACTTC. This gives the protein CASSADMSYEQYF.